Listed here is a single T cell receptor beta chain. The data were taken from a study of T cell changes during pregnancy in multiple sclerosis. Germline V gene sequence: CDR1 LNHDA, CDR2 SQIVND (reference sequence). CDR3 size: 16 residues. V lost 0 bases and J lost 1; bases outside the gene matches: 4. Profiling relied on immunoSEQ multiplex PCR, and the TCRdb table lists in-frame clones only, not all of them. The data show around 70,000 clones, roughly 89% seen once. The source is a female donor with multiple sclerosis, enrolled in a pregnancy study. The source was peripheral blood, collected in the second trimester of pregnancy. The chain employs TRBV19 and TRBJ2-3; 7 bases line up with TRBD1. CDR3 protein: CASSIDGTGGTDTQYF. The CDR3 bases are TGTGCCAGTAGTATAGATGGAACAGGGGGCACAGATACGCAGTATTTT.